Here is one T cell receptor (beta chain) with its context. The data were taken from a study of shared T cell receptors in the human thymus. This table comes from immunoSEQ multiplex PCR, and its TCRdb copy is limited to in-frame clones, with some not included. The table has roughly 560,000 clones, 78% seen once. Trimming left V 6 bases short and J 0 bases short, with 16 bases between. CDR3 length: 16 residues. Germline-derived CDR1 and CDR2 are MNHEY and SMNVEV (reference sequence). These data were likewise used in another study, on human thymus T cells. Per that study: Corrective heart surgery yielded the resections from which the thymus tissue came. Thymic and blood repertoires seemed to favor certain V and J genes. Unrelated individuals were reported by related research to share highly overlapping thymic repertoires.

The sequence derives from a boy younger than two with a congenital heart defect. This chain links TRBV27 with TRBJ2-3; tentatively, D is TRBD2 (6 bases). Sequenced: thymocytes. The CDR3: CASRSQGGPSTDTQYF. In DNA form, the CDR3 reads TGTGCCAGCAGGAGCCAGGGAGGCCCCAGCACAGATACGCAGTATTTT.